The present T cell receptor beta chain was sequenced within a study of blood T cells in healthy people across ages. Overall study findings and caveats: Naive T cell percentage showed a strong correlation with TCR beta diversity. Long-lived donors had more naive CD4+ cells and higher diversity than aged donors.

Remarks on this clonotype: Antigen specificity is unknown. A much larger clone is a single base away; this may be a read error.

Using a J-beta primer mix together with a sample-barcoded 5' primer, a second PCR was run for about 7 to 12 cycles. Every molecule of cDNA carried a tag from a template-switch adaptor with 12 random nucleotides. TCRdb passed the 5' RACE reads through MiXCR, listing each CDR3 protein once. Of about 650,000 distinct CDR3 sequences in the sample, approximately 31% were seen once. Per germline, CDR1 MNHNS and CDR2 SASEGT. This CDR3 comprises 17 residues. V shed 5 bases, J shed 0 bases, and the junction held 12 bases outside the gene matches. The receptor's source is a woman aged 80 or over in good health. The chain combines TRBV6-1 with TRBJ2-7; 8 nucleotides agree with TRBD2. Sequenced input: blood. CDR3 bases: TGTGCCAGCAGTATCCGAAGCGGGGGACATCGCTCCTACGAGCAGTACTTC. Amino acid sequence: CASSIRSGGHRSYEQYF.